This TCR beta chain was sequenced in a study of OX40 agonist ivuxolimab in advanced cancers. Study at large: Those enrolled were roughly 80% male, with a mean age of about 60 years and ages from 23 to 79.

This CDR3 comprises 14 residues. Germline V lookup: CDR1 MNHNS, CDR2 SASEGT. Trimming pared 8 bases from V and 3 bases from J, leaving 14 bases between. Sequenced by immunoSEQ multiplex PCR; TCRdb stores in-frame clones only, minus some. The profile covers tens of thousands of clones, with 88% appearing a single time and less than 3.5% taken by the ten largest. The source of this sequence is an adult with an advanced solid tumor such as melanoma, head and neck, liver or kidney cancer. The material sequenced was CD4+ or CD8+ T cells sorted from blood, taken in a trial of the OX40 agonist ivuxolimab. The chain recombines TRBV6-1 with TRBJ1-5, with D hard to call. CDR3 DNA: TGTGCCAGCCAAGCTCACGGATTCAATCAGCCCCAGCATTTT. As protein: CASQAHGFNQPQHF.